This TCR beta chain is drawn from a study of regulatory T cells in long-lasting Graves disease. This clonotype showed up just a few times. This CDR3 has 14 amino acids. Germline loops: CDR1 SGDLS, CDR2 YYNGEE. The V and J ends lost 0 bases and 3 bases respectively, with 10 bases between them. Construction of TCR beta libraries relied on iRepertoire HTBI primers and on Arm-PCR targeting CDR3 regions. TCRdb reprocessed the multiplex PCR reads with MiXCR, giving one entry per CDR3 protein. There are a few hundred thousand distinct CDR3 sequences in the sample; about a quarter occur only once, and roughly 30% lies in the top ten. This sample's time point: persistent/refractory GD, antithyroid drugs over 5 years with positive TRAb. The authors made the TCR library using RNA they extracted from PBMCs. It was an endocrinology department in Xi'an, China, that provided the patients.

Here the sequenced sample was peripheral blood mononuclear cells (PBMCs), taken when the disease was refractory, from a patient treated with antithyroid drugs. The genes are TRBV9 and TRBJ2-7, with unresolved D. This receptor was obtained from a female donor with Graves disease. DNA for the CDR3: TGTGCCAGCAGCGTAGGAATACCCCACTACGAGCAGTACTTC. The encoded protein is CASSVGIPHYEQYF.